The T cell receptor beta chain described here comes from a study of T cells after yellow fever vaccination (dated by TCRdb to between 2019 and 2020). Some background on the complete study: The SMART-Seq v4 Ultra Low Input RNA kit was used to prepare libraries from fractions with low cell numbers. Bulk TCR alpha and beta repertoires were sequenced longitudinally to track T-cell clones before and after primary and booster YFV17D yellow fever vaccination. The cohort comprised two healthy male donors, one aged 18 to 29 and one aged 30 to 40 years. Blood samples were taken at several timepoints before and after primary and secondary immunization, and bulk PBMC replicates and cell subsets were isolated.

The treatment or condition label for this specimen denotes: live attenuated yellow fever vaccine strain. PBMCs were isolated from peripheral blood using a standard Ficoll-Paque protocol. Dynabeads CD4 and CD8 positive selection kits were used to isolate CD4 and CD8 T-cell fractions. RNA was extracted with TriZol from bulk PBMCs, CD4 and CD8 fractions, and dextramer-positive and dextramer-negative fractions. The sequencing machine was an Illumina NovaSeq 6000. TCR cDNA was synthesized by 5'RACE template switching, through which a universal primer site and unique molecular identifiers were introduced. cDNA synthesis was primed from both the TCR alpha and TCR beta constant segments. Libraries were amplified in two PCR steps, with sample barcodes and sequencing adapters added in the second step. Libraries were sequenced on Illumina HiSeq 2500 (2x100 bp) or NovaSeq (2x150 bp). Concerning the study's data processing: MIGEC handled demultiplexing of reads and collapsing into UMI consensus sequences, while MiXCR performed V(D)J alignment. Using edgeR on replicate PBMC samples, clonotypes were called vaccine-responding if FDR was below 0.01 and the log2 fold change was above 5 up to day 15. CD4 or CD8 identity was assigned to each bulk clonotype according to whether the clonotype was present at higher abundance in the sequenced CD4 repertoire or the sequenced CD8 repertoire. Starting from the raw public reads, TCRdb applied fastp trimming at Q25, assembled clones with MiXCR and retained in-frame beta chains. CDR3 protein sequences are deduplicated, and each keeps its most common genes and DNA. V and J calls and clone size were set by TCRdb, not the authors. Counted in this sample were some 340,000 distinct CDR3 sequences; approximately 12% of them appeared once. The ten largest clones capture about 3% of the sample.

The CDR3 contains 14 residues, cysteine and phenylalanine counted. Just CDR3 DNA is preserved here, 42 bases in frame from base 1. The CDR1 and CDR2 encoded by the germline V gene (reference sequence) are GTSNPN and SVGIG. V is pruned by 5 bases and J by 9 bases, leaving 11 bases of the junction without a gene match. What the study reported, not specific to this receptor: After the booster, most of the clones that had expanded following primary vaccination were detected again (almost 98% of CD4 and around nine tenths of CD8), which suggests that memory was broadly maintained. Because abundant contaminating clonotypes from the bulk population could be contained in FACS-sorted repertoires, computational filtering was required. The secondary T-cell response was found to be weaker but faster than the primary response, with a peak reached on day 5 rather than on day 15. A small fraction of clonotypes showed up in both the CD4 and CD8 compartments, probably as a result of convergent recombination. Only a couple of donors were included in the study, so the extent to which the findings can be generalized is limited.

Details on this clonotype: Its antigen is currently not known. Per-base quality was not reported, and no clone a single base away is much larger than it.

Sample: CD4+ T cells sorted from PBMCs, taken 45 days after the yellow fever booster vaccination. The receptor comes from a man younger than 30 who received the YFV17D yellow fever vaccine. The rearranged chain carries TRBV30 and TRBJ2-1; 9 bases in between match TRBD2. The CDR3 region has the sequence CAWGLAGNLFEQFF. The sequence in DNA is TGTGCCTGGGGGCTAGCGGGGAACTTGTTTGAGCAGTTCTTC.